This TCR beta chain was retrieved from a study of shared clonotypes between healthy human individuals. Study as a whole: CD8 memory received one plate per donor, CD8 naive two, CD4 memory three and CD4 naive three. Study-wide points: Four donors had roughly 5% of their naive CD4 clonotypes in common.

Measured with immunoSEQ multiplex PCR; TCRdb has only the in-frame clones, and not every one. Of fewer than 3 million clones listed, roughly 90% are singletons. Comment on this clone: The antigen remains unidentified. Other DNA sequences in this specimen translate into the identical CDR3.

This CDR3 is 14 amino acids long. Trimming pared 3 bases from V and 0 bases from J, leaving 8 bases between. Germline V gene lookup returns CDR1 SGHVS and CDR2 FQNEAQ. Sequenced input: naive CD4+ T cells from PBMCs. Subset noted: CD45RA+ positively selected. This TCR came from a man aged 18 to 30 in good health. Some clones in this sample may be carry-over from other donors' samples. The chain links TRBV7-8 to TRBJ1-1, with D perhaps TRBD1 (6 bases). The CDR3 DNA follows: TGTGCCAGCAGCTTGCAGGGGATGAACACTGAAGCTTTCTTT. Translated: CASSLQGMNTEAFF.